This T cell receptor (beta chain) was observed in a study of glioma-infiltrating T cells after dendritic cell vaccination. The overall study: Treatment, given 2003 to 2012, was autologous tumor lysate-pulsed dendritic cell vaccination.

Time point defined: after dendritic cell vaccination, including at tumor progression/relapse. CDR1 and CDR2 (germline): MNHNY, SVGAGI (reference sequence). Losses at the gene ends were 0 bases for V and 4 bases for J; bases not matched to a gene: 4. The CDR3 contains 15 residues. TCRdb's copy holds only in-frame clones and misses some; the assay was immunoSEQ multiplex PCR. The table lists 60,000 or so clones, approximately 86% of them singletons. The chain uses TRBV6-6 and TRBJ1-1; 8 bases map to TRBD1. This clonotype originated in a human donor with glioblastoma. Here the sequenced sample was blood, taken after dendritic cell vaccination. The CDR3 loop is CASSYSTGDGTEAFF. The DNA for the CDR3 is TGTGCCAGCAGTTACTCGACAGGGGACGGCACTGAAGCTTTCTTT.